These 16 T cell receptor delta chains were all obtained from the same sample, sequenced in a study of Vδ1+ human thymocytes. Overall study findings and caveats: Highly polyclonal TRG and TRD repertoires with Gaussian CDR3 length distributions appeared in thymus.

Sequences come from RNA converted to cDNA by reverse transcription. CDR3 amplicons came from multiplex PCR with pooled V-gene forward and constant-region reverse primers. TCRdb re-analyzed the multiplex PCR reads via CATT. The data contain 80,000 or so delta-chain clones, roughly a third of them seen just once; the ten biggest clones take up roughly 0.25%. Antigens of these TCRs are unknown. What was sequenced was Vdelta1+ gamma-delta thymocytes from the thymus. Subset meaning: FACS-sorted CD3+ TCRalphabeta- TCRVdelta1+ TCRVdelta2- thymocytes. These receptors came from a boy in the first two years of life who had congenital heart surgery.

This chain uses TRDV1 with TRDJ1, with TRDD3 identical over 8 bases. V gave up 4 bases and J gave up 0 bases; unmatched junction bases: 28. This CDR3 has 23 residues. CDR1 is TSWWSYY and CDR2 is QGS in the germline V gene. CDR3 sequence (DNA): TGTGCTCTTGGGGGCTTACAGTTCCTAGCCCTAGCTGGGGGACAACCCTACACCGATAAACTCATCTTT. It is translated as CALGGLQFLALAGGQPYTDKLIF.

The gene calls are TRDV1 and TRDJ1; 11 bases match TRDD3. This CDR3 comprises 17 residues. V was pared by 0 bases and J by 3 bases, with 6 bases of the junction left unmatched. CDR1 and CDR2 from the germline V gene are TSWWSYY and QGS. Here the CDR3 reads CALGELSAGGYPDKLIF. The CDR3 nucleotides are TGTGCTCTTGGGGAACTATCAGCTGGGGGATACCCCGATAAACTCATCTTT.

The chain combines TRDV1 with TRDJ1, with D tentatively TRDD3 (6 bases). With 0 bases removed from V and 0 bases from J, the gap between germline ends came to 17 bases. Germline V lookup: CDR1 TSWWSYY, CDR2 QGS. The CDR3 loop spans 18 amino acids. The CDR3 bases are TGTGCTCTTGGGGAACTGACCATCCGGGGGACCCACACCGATAAACTCATCTTT. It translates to CALGELTIRGTHTDKLIF.

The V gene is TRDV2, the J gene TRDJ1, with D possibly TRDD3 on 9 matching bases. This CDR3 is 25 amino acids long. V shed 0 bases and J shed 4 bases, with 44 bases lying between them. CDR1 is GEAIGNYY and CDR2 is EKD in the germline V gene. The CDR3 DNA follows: TGTGCCTGTGACACCCTCTTCCTACCTTCTCCGCTTCTAGTGCAGGGGGGGATACACCACGATAAACTCATCTTT. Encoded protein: CACDTLFLPSPLLVQGGIHHDKLIF.

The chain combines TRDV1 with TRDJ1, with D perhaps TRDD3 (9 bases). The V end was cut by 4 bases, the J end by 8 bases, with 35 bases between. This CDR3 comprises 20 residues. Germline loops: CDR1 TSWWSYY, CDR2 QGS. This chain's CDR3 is CALGAQTSYTSTGGGSKLIF. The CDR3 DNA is TGTGCTCTTGGGGCTCAAACTTCCTACACCTCGACTGGGGGAGGGAGCAAACTCATCTTT.

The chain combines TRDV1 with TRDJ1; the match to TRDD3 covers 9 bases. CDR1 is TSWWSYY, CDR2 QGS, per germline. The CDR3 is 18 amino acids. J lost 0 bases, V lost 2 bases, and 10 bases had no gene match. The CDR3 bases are TGTGCTCTTGGGGAAGGCCGTCCACTGGGGGAATACACCGATAAACTCATCTTT. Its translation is CALGEGRPLGEYTDKLIF.

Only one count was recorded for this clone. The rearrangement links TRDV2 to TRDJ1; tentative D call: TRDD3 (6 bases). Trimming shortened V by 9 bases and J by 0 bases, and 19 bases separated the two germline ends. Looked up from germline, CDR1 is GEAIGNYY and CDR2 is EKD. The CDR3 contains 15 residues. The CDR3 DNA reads TGTGCCACCCCCGGGGATTGGCGAGACACCGATAAACTCATCTTT. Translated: CATPGDWRDTDKLIF.

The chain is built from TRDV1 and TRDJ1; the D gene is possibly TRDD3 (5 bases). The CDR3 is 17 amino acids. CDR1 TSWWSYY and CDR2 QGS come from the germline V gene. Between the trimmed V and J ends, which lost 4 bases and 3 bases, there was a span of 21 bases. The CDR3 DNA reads TGTGCTCTTGGGGCACCCAATCCTCTCACTGGTGCCGATAAACTCATCTTT. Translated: CALGAPNPLTGADKLIF.

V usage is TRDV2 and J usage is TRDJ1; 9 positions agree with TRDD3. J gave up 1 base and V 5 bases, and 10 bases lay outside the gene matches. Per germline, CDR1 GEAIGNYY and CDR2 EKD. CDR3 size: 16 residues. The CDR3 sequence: CACALGGYKVTDKLIF. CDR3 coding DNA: TGTGCCTGTGCTCTTGGGGGATATAAGGTCACCGATAAACTCATCTTT.

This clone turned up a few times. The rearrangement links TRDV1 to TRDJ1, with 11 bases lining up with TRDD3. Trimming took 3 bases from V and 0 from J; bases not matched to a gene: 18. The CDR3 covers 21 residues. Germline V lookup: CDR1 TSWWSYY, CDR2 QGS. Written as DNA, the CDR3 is TGTGCTCTTGGGGACGCCTCAACTGGGTGGGGGATACGCCCGTACACCGATAAACTCATCTTT. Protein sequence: CALGDASTGWGIRPYTDKLIF.

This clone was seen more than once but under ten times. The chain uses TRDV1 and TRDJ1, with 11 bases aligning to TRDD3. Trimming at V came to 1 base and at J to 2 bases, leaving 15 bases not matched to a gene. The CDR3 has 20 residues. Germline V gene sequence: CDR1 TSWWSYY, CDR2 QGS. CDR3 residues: CALGERSKYWGIGRTDKLIF. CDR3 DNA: TGTGCTCTTGGGGAACGCTCCAAGTACTGGGGGATAGGAAGGACCGATAAACTCATCTTT.

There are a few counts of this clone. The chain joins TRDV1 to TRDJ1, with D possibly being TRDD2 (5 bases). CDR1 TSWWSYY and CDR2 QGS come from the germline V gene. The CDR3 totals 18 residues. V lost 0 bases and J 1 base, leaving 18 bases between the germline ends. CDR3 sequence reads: CALGELPYVKTGTDKLIF. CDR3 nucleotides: TGTGCTCTTGGGGAACTACCCTACGTCAAAACAGGCACCGATAAACTCATCTTT.

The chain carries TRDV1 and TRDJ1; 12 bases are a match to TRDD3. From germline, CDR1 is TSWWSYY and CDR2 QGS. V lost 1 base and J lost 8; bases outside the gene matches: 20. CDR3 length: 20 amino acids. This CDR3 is CALGEPIFPPYWGILGKLIF. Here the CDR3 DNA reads TGTGCTCTTGGGGAACCAATCTTCCCACCGTACTGGGGGATACTCGGCAAACTCATCTTT.

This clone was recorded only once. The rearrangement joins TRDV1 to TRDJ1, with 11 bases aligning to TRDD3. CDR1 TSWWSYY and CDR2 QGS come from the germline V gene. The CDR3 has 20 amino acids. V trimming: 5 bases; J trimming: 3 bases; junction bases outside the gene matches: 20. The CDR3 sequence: CALGTRTSSWGILLADKLIF. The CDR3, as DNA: TGTGCTCTTGGGACAAGGACCTCCTCCTGGGGGATACTCCTCGCCGATAAACTCATCTTT.

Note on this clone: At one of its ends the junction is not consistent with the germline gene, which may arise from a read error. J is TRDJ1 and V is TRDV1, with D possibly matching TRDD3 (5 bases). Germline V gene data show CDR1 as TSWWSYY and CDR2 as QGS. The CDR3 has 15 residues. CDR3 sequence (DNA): TGTGCTCTTGGGGAGCCCCGGGGGCAGACCGATAAAGTCATCTTT. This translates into CALGEPRGQTDKVIF.

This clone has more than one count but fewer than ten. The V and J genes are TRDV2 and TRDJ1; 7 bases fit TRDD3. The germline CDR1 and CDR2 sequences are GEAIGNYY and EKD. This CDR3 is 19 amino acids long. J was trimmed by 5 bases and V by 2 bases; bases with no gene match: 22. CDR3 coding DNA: TGTGCCTGTGACATACCAAGGGTACTGCGGGATACACGCTTGGATAAACTCATCTTT. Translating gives CACDIPRVLRDTRLDKLIF.